The rows below give T cell receptor beta chains drawn from one sample of a study of cytotoxic CD8 clonotypes in ibrutinib-treated CLL. Only in-frame clones appear in the TCRdb table, and some are missing; sequencing was by immunoSEQ multiplex PCR. Of 150,000 to 250,000 clones in the sample, about 72% are singletons; the top ten hold roughly 12%. Sequencing was performed on PBMCs, taken after 24 months of ibrutinib treatment. All receptors derive from a human donor with chronic lymphocytic leukemia. CDR3s include the opening cysteine and the closing phenylalanine or tryptophan. D genes are given only for firm matches. The size entry is marked missing in some rows and otherwise reads once, few, many or a size class.

J gene: TRBJ1-1
clone size: NA
V gene: TRBV29-1
D gene: NA
CDR3 DNA: TGCAGCGCCCCAGGCAGCCTGACAGCTTTCTTT
CDR3 protein: CSAPGSLTAFF

J gene: TRBJ2-7
clone size: NA
V gene: TRBV11-3
D gene: TRBD2
CDR3 DNA: TGTGCCAGCAGCCCGGGACTAGCGGGGACTGACGAGCAGTACTTC
CDR3 protein: CASSPGLAGTDEQYF

J gene: TRBJ2-6
clone size: NA
V gene: TRBV5-1
D gene: NA
CDR3 DNA: TGCGCCAGCAGCTTGGAGGGGGCTGGGGCCAACGTCCTGACTTTC
CDR3 protein: CASSLEGAGANVLTF

J gene: TRBJ1-1
clone size: NA
V gene: TRBV7-2
D gene: NA
CDR3 DNA: TGTGCCAGCAGCTTAGTCCGGGACCGGAACACTGAAGCTTTCTTT
CDR3 protein: CASSLVRDRNTEAFF

J gene: TRBJ2-5
clone size: few
V gene: TRBV15
D gene: NA
CDR3 DNA: TGTGCCACCAGCAGAGGGGCTCCCCCTCAAGAGACCCAGTACTTC
CDR3 protein: CATSRGAPPQETQYF

J gene: TRBJ1-1
clone size: NA
V gene: TRBV5-5
D gene: NA
CDR3 DNA: TGTGCCAGCAGCTTGGTTACTCTCACGCCTGAAGCTTTCTTT
CDR3 protein: CASSLVTLTPEAFF

J gene: TRBJ2-2
clone size: NA
V gene: TRBV6-6
D gene: TRBD1
CDR3 DNA: TGTGCCACAGAAACGGACAGGGGCGGAAGCGGGGAGCTGTTTTTT
CDR3 protein: CATETDRGGSGELFF

J gene: TRBJ1-2
clone size: few
V gene: TRBV25-1
D gene: NA
CDR3 DNA: TGTGCCAGCAGTGAAGTCGGGAGCTATGGCTACACCTTC
CDR3 protein: CASSEVGSYGYTF

J gene: TRBJ2-7
clone size: NA
V gene: TRBV7-9
D gene: NA
CDR3 DNA: TGTGCCAGCAGCTTAGTGAAAACCTACGAGCAGTACTTC
CDR3 protein: CASSLVKTYEQYF

J gene: TRBJ1-3
clone size: NA
V gene: TRBV5-1
D gene: NA
CDR3 DNA: TGCGCCAGCAGCAATGAGGGAAACACCATATATTTT
CDR3 protein: CASSNEGNTIYF

J gene: TRBJ2-1
clone size: NA
V gene: TRBV10-3
D gene: NA
CDR3 DNA: TGTGCCATCAGTGCAATGGGGTCCTACAATGAGCAGTTCTTC
CDR3 protein: CAISAMGSYNEQFF

J gene: TRBJ2-7
clone size: NA
V gene: TRBV5-1
D gene: TRBD2
CDR3 DNA: TGCGCCAGCAGCTTGGGCCTAGCGGGAAACTACGAGCAGTACTTC
CDR3 protein: CASSLGLAGNYEQYF

J gene: TRBJ1-4
clone size: NA
V gene: TRBV28
D gene: NA
CDR3 DNA: TGTGCCAGCAGAAAGCAGGGGTTGTCAACTAATGAAAAACTGTTTTTT
CDR3 protein: CASRKQGLSTNEKLFF

J gene: TRBJ2-7
clone size: NA
V gene: TRBV15
D gene: TRBD2
CDR3 DNA: TGTGCCACCAGCGGAACTAGCGGGGAACACTACGAGCAGTACTTC
CDR3 protein: CATSGTSGEHYEQYF

J gene: TRBJ2-1
clone size: NA
V gene: TRBV25-1
D gene: NA
CDR3 DNA: TGTGCCAGCAGTGAATGGTCTGCCAGCGGGTACAACAATGAGCAGTTCTTC
CDR3 protein: CASSEWSASGYNNEQFF

J gene: TRBJ2-1
clone size: few
V gene: TRBV2
D gene: NA
CDR3 DNA: TGTGCCAGCAGTGAAGGGGCAGCGAGCCTCTCCTACAATGAGCAGTTCTTC
CDR3 protein: CASSEGAASLSYNEQFF

J gene: TRBJ1-5
clone size: few
V gene: TRBV19
D gene: TRBD1
CDR3 DNA: TGTGCCAGTAGGGTACAGGGGCAACAGCCCCAGCATTTT
CDR3 protein: CASRVQGQQPQHF

J gene: TRBJ2-7
clone size: NA
V gene: TRBV28
D gene: NA
CDR3 DNA: TGTGCCAGCAGTCCCGCCGGGACCCAGACCTACGAGCAGTACTTC
CDR3 protein: CASSPAGTQTYEQYF

J gene: TRBJ1-4
clone size: NA
V gene: TRBV18
D gene: NA
CDR3 DNA: TGTGCCAGCTCACCATCAGGGCAGATGCTGTTTTTT
CDR3 protein: CASSPSGQMLFF

J gene: TRBJ1-1
clone size: NA
V gene: TRBV5-6
D gene: TRBD1
CDR3 DNA: TGTGCCAGCAGCCGGGACAGGGGGCGAATGGGGACTGAAGCTTTCTTT
CDR3 protein: CASSRDRGRMGTEAFF

J gene: TRBJ2-7
clone size: NA
V gene: TRBV25-1
D gene: TRBD2
CDR3 DNA: TGTGCCAGCAGTCGCCGTGGGGAGGGCCCTTGGGAGCAGTACTTC
CDR3 protein: CASSRRGEGPWEQYF

J gene: TRBJ1-2
clone size: NA
V gene: TRBV6-5
D gene: NA
CDR3 DNA: TGTGCCAGCAGTTACTCAGTCTTCTATGGCTACACCTTC
CDR3 protein: CASSYSVFYGYTF

J gene: TRBJ1-2
clone size: NA
V gene: TRBV9
D gene: TRBD1
CDR3 DNA: TGTGCCAGCAGCTTGACCGGGACAGGGGGCCAAGGCTACACCTTC
CDR3 protein: CASSLTGTGGQGYTF

J gene: TRBJ2-2
clone size: NA
V gene: TRBV30
D gene: NA
CDR3 DNA: TGTGCCTGGAAACAATCTTACTACGAACAGGGGAGGGGTACCGGGGAGCTGTTTTTT
CDR3 protein: CAWKQSYYEQGRGTGELFF

J gene: TRBJ2-1
clone size: NA
V gene: TRBV5-1
D gene: NA
CDR3 DNA: TGCGCCAGCAGCTCCCTCACCCCGGAGCAGTTCTTC
CDR3 protein: CASSSLTPEQFF

J gene: TRBJ2-2
clone size: NA
V gene: TRBV21-1
D gene: NA
CDR3 DNA: TGTGCCAGCAGCACCGGGGGTAGCGGGAGGTTCACCGGGGAGCTGTTTTTT
CDR3 protein: CASSTGGSGRFTGELFF

J gene: TRBJ2-2
clone size: NA
V gene: TRBV29-1
D gene: NA
CDR3 DNA: TGCAGCGCCCCGAGGGGGAACACCGGGGAGCTGTTTTTT
CDR3 protein: CSAPRGNTGELFF

J gene: TRBJ2-7
clone size: NA
V gene: TRBV19
D gene: NA
CDR3 DNA: TGTGCCAGTAGTACAATTGGGGGATACGAGCAGTACTTC
CDR3 protein: CASSTIGGYEQYF

J gene: TRBJ2-7
clone size: NA
V gene: TRBV4-2
D gene: TRBD1
CDR3 DNA: TGTGCCAGCAGCCAAGATAGCACAGGGGGGTACTACGAGCAGTACTTC
CDR3 protein: CASSQDSTGGYYEQYF

J gene: TRBJ1-1
clone size: NA
V gene: TRBV10-3
D gene: TRBD1
CDR3 DNA: TGTGCCATCAGTGTACCCGGGACAGGGGGCTCTGAAGCTTTCTTT
CDR3 protein: CAISVPGTGGSEAFF

J gene: TRBJ1-1
clone size: NA
V gene: TRBV6-6
D gene: NA
CDR3 DNA: TGTGCCAGCAGTTACGGCCCCTTTAACACTGAAGCTTTCTTT
CDR3 protein: CASSYGPFNTEAFF

J gene: TRBJ2-7
clone size: NA
V gene: TRBV6-1
D gene: NA
CDR3 DNA: TGTGCCAGCAGTGAGGTCAGCGTTACCTACGAGCAGTACTTC
CDR3 protein: CASSEVSVTYEQYF

J gene: TRBJ1-5
clone size: NA
V gene: TRBV15
D gene: NA
CDR3 DNA: TGTGCCACCAGCAGAGCTGGGAGCAATCAGCCCCAGCATTTT
CDR3 protein: CATSRAGSNQPQHF

J gene: TRBJ2-1
clone size: NA
V gene: TRBV7-2
D gene: TRBD1
CDR3 DNA: TGTGCCAGCAGCTTAAAAGGGACAGGGGTCCATGAGCAGTTCTTC
CDR3 protein: CASSLKGTGVHEQFF

J gene: TRBJ1-1
clone size: NA
V gene: TRBV7-3
D gene: NA
CDR3 DNA: TGTGCCAGCAGCTTAATTGGGGGTGAAGCTTTCTTT
CDR3 protein: CASSLIGGEAFF

J gene: TRBJ2-7
clone size: NA
V gene: TRBV25-1
D gene: NA
CDR3 DNA: TGTGCCAGCAGTGATCCGGCGGAGGGGTCCTACGAGCAGTACTTC
CDR3 protein: CASSDPAEGSYEQYF

J gene: TRBJ2-5
clone size: NA
V gene: TRBV4-2
D gene: TRBD2
CDR3 DNA: TGTGCCAGCAGCCCCTGGACTAGCGGAGAAGAGACCCAGTACTTC
CDR3 protein: CASSPWTSGEETQYF

J gene: TRBJ1-2
clone size: NA
V gene: TRBV4-1
D gene: TRBD1
CDR3 DNA: TGCGCCAGCAGCCAAGATCCGGGGACAGGGGTCGGCTACACCTTC
CDR3 protein: CASSQDPGTGVGYTF

J gene: TRBJ1-1
clone size: NA
V gene: TRBV7-3
D gene: NA
CDR3 DNA: TGTGCCAGCAGCTTAAGTCGTGGGACTGAAGCTTTCTTT
CDR3 protein: CASSLSRGTEAFF

J gene: TRBJ2-3
clone size: once
V gene: TRBV18
D gene: TRBD2
CDR3 DNA: TGTGCCAGCTCACGGGCGGGAGCTCGCACAGATACGCAGTATTTT
CDR3 protein: CASSRAGARTDTQYF

J gene: TRBJ1-4
clone size: NA
V gene: TRBV11-2
D gene: TRBD1
CDR3 DNA: TGTGCCAGCAGCTTACCCGGACAGGGAATTGGAAAACTGTTTTTT
CDR3 protein: CASSLPGQGIGKLFF

J gene: TRBJ1-2
clone size: NA
V gene: TRBV4-2
D gene: NA
CDR3 DNA: TGTGCCAGCAGCCAAGTCGATGGAAATGGCTACACCTTC
CDR3 protein: CASSQVDGNGYTF

J gene: TRBJ2-5
clone size: NA
V gene: TRBV4-1
D gene: TRBD2
CDR3 DNA: TGCGCCAGCAGCCAACATAGGACTAGCGGGGAAGAGACCCAGTACTTC
CDR3 protein: CASSQHRTSGEETQYF